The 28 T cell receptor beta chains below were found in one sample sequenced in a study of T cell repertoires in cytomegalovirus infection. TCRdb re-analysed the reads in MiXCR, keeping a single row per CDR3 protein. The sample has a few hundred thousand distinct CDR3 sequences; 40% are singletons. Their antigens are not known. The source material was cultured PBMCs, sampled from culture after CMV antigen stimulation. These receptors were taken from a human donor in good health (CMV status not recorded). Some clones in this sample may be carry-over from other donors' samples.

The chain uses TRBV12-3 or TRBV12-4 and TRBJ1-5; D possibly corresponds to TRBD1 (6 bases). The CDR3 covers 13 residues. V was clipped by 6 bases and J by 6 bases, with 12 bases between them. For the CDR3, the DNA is TGTGCCAGCAGGGGGGGCGGTGGTCAGCCCCAGCATTTT. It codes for CASRGGGGQPQHF.

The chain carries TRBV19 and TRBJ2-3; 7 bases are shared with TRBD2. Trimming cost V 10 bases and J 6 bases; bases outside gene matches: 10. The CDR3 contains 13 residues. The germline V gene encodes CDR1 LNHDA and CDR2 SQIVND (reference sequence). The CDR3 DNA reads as TGTGCCACTAAGGCGGGGGTAGGGGATACGCAGTATTTT. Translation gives CATKAGVGDTQYF.

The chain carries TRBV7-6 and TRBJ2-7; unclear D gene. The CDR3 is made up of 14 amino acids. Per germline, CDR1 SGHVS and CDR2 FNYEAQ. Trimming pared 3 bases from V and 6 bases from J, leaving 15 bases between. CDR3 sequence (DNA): TGTGCCAGCAGCTTCAACCTGCAAGACGGCGAGCAGTACTTC. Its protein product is CASSFNLQDGEQYF.

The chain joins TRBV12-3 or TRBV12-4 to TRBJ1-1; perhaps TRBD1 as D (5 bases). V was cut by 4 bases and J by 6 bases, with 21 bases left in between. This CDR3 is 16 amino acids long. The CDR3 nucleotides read TGTGCCAGCAGTTCGGGTGGGTCAGGGATGGTGCCTGAAGCTTTCTTT. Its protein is CASSSGGSGMVPEAFF.

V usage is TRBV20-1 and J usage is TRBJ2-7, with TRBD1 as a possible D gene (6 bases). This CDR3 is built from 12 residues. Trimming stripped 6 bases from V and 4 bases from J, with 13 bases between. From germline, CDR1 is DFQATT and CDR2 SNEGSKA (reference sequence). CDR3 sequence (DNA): TGCAGTGCAAACATACAGGGATACGAGCAGTACTTC. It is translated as CSANIQGYEQYF.

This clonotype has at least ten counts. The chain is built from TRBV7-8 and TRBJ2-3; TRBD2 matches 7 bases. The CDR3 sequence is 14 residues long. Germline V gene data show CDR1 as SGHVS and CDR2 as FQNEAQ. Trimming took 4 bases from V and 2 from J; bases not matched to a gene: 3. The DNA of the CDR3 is TGTGCCAGCAGCTCGGGACTAACCACAGATACGCAGTATTTT. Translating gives CASSSGLTTDTQYF.

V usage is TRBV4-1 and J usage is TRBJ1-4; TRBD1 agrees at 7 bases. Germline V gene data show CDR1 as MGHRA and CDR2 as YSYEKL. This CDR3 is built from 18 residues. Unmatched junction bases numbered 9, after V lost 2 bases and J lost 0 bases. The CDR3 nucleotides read TGCGCCAGCAGCCAAACCACAGGGGCTCCTGCAACTAATGAAAAACTGTTTTTT. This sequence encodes CASSQTTGAPATNEKLFF.

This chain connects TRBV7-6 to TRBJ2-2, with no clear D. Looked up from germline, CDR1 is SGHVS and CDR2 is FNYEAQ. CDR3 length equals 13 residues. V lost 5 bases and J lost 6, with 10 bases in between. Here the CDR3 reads CASSRILPGELFF. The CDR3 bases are TGTGCCAGCAGCCGGATCCTCCCCGGGGAGCTGTTTTTT.

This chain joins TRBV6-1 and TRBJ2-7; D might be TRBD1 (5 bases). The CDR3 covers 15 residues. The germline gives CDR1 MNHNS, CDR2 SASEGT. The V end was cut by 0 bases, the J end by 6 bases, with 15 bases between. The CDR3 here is CASSEALARQGEQYF. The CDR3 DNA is TGTGCCAGCAGTGAAGCGCTTGCACGCCAGGGCGAGCAGTACTTC.

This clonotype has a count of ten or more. The CDR3 sequence: CASSIPLTSGDYNEQFF. CDR3 sequence (DNA): TGTGCCAGCAGCATCCCACTCACTAGCGGGGACTACAATGAGCAGTTCTTC. This chain uses TRBV7-2 with TRBJ2-1; TRBD2 agrees at 10 bases. Germline assignment: CDR1 SGHTA and CDR2 FQGNSA. The CDR3 has 17 residues. Losses at the gene ends were 5 bases for V and 3 bases for J; bases not matched to a gene: 10. The full variable domain, rest sourced from reference TRBV7-2 and TRBJ2-1, is GAGVSQSPSNKVTEKGKDVELRCDPISGHTALYWYRQSLGQGLEFLIYFQGNSAPDKSGLPSDRFSAERTGGSVSTLTIQRTQQEDSAVYLCASSIPLTSGDYNEQFFGPGTRLTVL.

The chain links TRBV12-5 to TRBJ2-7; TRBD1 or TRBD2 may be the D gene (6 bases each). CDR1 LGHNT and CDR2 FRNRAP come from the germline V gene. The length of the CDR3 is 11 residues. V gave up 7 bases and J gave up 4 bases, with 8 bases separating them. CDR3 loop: CASEGGYEQYF. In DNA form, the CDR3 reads TGTGCTAGTGAGGGGGGTTACGAGCAGTACTTC.

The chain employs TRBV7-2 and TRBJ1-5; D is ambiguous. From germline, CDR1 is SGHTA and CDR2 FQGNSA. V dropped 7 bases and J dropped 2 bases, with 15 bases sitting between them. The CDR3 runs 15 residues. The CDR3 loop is CASKLSPSGNQPQHF. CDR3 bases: TGTGCCAGCAAGCTCAGCCCTAGCGGCAATCAGCCCCAGCATTTT.

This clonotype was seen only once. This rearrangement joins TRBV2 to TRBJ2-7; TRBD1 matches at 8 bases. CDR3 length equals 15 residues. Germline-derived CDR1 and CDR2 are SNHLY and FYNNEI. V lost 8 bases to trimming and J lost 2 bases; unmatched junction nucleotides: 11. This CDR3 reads CASHLDRVGAYEQYF. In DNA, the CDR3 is TGTGCCAGCCACTTGGACAGGGTGGGAGCCTACGAGCAGTACTTC.

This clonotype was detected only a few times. The CDR3 DNA is TGTGCCAGCAGCACCCGGGACACCCAAGAGACCCAGTACTTC. It encodes CASSTRDTQETQYF. The chain couples TRBV7-6 to TRBJ2-5; D is perhaps TRBD1 (6 bases). The CDR3 spans 14 residues. Per the germline V gene, CDR1 is SGHVS and CDR2 is FNYEAQ. The V gene lost 5 bases and the J gene lost 1 base, with 11 bases spanning the gap.

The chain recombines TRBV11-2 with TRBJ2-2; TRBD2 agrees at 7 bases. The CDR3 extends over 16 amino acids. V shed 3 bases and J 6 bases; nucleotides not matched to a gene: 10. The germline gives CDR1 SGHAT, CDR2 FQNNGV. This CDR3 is CASSFRWEGPAGELFF. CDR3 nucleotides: TGTGCCAGCAGCTTTAGGTGGGAGGGCCCCGCCGGGGAGCTGTTTTTT.

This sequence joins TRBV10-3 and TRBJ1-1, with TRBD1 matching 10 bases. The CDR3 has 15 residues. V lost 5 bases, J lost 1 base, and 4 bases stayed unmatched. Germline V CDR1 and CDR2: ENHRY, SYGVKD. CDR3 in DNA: TGTGCCATCAGTAGGACAGGGGGTGAGAACACTGAAGCTTTCTTT. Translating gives CAISRTGGENTEAFF.

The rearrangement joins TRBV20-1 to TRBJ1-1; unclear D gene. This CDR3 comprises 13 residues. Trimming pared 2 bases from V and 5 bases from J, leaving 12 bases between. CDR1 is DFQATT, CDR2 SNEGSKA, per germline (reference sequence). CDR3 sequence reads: CSARSIGGTEAFF. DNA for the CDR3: TGCAGTGCTAGATCCATAGGAGGTACTGAAGCTTTCTTT.

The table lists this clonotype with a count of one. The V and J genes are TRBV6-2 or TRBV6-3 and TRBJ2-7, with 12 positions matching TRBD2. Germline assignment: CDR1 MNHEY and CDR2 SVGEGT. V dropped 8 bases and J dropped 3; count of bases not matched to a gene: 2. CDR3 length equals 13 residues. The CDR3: CASATSGSYEQYF. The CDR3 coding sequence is TGTGCCAGCGCGACTAGCGGGAGCTACGAGCAGTACTTC.

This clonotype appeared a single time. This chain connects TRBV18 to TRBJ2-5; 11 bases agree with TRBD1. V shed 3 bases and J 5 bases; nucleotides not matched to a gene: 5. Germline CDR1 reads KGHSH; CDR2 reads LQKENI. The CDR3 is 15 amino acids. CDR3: CASSPGQGASETQYF. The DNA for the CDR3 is TGTGCCAGCTCACCTGGACAGGGGGCGTCGGAGACCCAGTACTTC.

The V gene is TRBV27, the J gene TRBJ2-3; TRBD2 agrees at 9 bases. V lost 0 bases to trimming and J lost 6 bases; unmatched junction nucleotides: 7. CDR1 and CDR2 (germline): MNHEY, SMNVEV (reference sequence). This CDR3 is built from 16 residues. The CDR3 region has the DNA TGTGCCAGCAGTTTATCCGGCGGGGGGGGTTGGGATACGCAGTATTTT. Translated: CASSLSGGGGWDTQYF.

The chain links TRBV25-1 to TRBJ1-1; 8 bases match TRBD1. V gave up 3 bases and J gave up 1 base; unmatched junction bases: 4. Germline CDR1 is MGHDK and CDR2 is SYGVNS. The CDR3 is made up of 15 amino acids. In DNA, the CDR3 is TGTGCCAGCAGTGAGCAGGGGGCTTCGAACACTGAAGCTTTCTTT. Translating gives CASSEQGASNTEAFF.

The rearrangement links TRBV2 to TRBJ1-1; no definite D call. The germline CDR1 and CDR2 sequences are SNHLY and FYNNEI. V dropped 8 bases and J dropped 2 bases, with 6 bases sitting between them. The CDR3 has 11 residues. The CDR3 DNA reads TGTGCCAGCTGGGGAAACACTGAAGCTTTCTTT. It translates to CASWGNTEAFF.

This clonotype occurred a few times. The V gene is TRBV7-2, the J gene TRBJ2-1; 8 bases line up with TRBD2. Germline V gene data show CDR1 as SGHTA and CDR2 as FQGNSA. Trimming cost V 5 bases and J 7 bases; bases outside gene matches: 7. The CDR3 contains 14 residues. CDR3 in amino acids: CASSAAGVWNEQFF. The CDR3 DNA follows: TGTGCCAGCAGCGCAGCGGGAGTATGGAATGAGCAGTTCTTC.

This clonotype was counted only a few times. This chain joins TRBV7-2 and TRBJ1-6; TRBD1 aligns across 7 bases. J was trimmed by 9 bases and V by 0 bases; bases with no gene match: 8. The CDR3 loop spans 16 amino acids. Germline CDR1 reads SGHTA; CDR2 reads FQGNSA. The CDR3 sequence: CASSLARAGGGSPLHF. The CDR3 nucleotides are TGTGCCAGCAGCTTAGCGCGGGCAGGGGGGGGTTCACCCCTCCACTTT.

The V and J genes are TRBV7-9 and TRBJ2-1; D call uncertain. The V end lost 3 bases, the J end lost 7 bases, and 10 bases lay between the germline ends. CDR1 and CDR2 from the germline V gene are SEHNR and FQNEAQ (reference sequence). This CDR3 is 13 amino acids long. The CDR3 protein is CASSFIHSNEQFF. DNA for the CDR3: TGTGCCAGCAGCTTTATACACAGTAATGAGCAGTTCTTC.

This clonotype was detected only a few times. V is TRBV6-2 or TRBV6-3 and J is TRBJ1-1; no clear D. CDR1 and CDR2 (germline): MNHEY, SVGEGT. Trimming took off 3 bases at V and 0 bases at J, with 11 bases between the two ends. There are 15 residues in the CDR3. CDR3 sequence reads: CASSYASYMNTEAFF. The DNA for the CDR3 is TGTGCCAGCAGTTATGCAAGTTACATGAACACTGAAGCTTTCTTT.

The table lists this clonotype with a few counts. The CDR3 loop is CASSFDTASYEQYF. The CDR3 bases are TGTGCCAGTAGTTTCGACACCGCCTCCTACGAGCAGTACTTC. The chain couples TRBV19 to TRBJ2-7; unclear D gene. V was clipped by 5 bases and J by 0 bases, with 11 bases between them. The CDR3 consists of 14 residues. Germline CDR1 and CDR2: LNHDA and SQIVND (reference sequence).

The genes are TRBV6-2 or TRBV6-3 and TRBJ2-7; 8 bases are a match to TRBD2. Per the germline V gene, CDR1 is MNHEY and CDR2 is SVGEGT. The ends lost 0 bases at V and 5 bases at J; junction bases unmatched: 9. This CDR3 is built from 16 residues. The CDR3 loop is CASSYSYEREYNEQYF. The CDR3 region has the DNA TGTGCCAGCAGTTACTCGTACGAGCGGGAGTATAACGAGCAGTACTTC.